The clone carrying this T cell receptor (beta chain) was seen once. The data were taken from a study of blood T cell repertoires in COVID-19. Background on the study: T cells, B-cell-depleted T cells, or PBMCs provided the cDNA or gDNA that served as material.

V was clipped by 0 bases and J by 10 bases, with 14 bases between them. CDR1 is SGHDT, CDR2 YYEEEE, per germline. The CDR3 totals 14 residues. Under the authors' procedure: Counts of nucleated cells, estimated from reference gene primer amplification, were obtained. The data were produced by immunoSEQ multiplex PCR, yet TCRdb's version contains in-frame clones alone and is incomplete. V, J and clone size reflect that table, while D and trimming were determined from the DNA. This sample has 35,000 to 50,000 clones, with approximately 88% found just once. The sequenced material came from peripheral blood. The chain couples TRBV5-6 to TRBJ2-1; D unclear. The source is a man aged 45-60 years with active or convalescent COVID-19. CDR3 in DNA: TGTGCCAGCAGCTTGGACAGATCTCAGTACGAGCAGTTCTTC. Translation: CASSLDRSQYEQFF. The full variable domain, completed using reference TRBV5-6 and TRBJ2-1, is DAGVTQSPTHLIKTRGQQVTLRCSPKSGHDTVSWYQQALGQGPQFIFQYYEEEERQRGNFPDRFSGHQFPNYSSELNVNALLLGDSALYLCASSLDRSQYEQFFGPGTRLTVL.